This TCR beta chain appears in the sequencing data of a study of blood T cell repertoires in COVID-19. Profiling relied on immunoSEQ multiplex PCR, and the TCRdb table lists in-frame clones only, not all of them. The sample includes 90,000 to 120,000 clones, less than 85% of them seen just once. With 1 base removed from V and 3 bases from J, the gap between germline ends came to 15 bases. CDR3 length equals 17 residues. Germline loops: CDR1 LNHDA, CDR2 SQIVND (reference sequence). Sequenced sample: peripheral blood. The genes are TRBV19 and TRBJ2-2; D is perhaps TRBD2 (5 bases). This sequence was found in a man between 65 and 85 years old with active or convalescent COVID-19. Here the CDR3 reads CASSIGVLTTHTGELFF. The CDR3 coding sequence is TGTGCCAGTAGTATAGGGGTTTTGACTACCCACACCGGGGAGCTGTTTTTT.